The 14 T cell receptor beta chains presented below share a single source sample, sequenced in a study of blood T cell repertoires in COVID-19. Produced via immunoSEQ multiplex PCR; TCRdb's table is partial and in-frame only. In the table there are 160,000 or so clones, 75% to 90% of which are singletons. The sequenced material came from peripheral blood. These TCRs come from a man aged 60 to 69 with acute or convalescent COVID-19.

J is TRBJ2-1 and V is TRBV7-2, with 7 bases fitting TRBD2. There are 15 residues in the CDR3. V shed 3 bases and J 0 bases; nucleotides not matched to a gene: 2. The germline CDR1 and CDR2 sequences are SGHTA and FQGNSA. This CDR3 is CASSFQRGSYNEQFF. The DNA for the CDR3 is TGTGCCAGCAGCTTCCAGCGGGGCTCCTACAATGAGCAGTTCTTC.

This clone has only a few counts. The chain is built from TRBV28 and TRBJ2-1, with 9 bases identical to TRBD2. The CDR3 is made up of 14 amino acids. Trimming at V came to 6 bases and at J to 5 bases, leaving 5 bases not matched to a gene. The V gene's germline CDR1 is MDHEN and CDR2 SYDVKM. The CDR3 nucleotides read TGTGCCAGCAGCTGGGCTAGCGGGAACAATGAGCAGTTCTTC. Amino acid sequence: CASSWASGNNEQFF.

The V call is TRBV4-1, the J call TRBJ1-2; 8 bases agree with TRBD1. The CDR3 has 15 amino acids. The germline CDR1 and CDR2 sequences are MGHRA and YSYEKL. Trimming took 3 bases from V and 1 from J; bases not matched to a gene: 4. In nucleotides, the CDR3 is TGCGCCAGCAGCCACATCGGACAGGGTAACTATGGCTACACCTTC. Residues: CASSHIGQGNYGYTF.

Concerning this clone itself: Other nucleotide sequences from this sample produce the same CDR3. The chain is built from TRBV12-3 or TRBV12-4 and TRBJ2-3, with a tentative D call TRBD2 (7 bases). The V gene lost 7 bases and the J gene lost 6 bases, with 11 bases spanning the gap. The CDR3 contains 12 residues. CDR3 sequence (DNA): TGTGCCAGCACCGGGGGGCGGGATACGCAGTATTTT. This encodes CASTGGRDTQYF.

DNA for the CDR3: TGTGCCAGCAGCGCGTGGGGACAGACTCTCTACGAGCAGTACTTC. Translated: CASSAWGQTLYEQYF. J is TRBJ2-7 and V is TRBV13, with 7 bases lining up with TRBD1. J gave up 3 bases and V 5 bases, and 10 bases lay outside the gene matches. Germline V CDR1 and CDR2: PRHDT, FYEKMQ (reference sequence). This CDR3 contains 15 residues.

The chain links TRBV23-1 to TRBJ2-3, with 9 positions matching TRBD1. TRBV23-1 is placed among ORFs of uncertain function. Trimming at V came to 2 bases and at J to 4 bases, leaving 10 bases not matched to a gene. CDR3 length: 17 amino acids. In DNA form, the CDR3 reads TGCGCCAGCAGTCAACCCGGTTTAGGGACAGGGCCAGATACGCAGTATTTT. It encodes CASSQPGLGTGPDTQYF.

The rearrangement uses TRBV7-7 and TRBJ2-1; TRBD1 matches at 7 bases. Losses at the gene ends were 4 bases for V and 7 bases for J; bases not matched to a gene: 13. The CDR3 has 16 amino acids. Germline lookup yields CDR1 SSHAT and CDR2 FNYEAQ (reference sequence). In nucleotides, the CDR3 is TGTGCCAGCAGCTCCACCCCCGAGACAGGGAAAAATGAGCAGTTCTTC. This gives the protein CASSSTPETGKNEQFF. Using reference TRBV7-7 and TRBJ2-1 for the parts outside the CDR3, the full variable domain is GAGVSQSPRYKVTKRGQDVTLRCDPISSHATLYWYQQALGQGPEFLTYFNYEAQPDKSGLPSDRFSAERPEGSISTLTIQRTEQRDSAMYRCASSSTPETGKNEQFFGPGTRLTVL.

The CDR3 DNA sequence: TGTGCCAGCAGTTCACCTTCCTTGACAGGGGGCCAAGGGGAGCTGTTTTTT. Its translation is CASSSPSLTGGQGELFF. The chain has TRBV27 and TRBJ2-2, with TRBD1 matching over 10 bases. CDR1 is MNHEY, CDR2 SMNVEV, per germline (reference sequence). The CDR3 is 17 amino acids. V shed 4 bases and J 8 bases; nucleotides not matched to a gene: 13.

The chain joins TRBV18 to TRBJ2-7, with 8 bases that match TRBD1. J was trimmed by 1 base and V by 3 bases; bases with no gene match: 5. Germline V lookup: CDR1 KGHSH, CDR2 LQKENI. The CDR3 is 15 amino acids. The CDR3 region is CASSPGQGHSYEQYF. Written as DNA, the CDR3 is TGTGCCAGCTCACCTGGACAGGGACATTCCTACGAGCAGTACTTC.

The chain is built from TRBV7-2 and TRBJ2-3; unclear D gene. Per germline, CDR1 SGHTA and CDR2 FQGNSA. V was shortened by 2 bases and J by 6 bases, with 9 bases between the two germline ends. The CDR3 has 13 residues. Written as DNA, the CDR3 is TGTGCCAGCAGCTTAAGGCACGGGGATACGCAGTATTTT. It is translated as CASSLRHGDTQYF. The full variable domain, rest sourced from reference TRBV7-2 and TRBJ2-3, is GAGVSQSPSNKVTEKGKDVELRCDPISGHTALYWYRQSLGQGLEFLIYFQGNSAPDKSGLPSDRFSAERTGGSVSTLTIQRTQQEDSAVYLCASSLRHGDTQYFGPGTRLTVL.

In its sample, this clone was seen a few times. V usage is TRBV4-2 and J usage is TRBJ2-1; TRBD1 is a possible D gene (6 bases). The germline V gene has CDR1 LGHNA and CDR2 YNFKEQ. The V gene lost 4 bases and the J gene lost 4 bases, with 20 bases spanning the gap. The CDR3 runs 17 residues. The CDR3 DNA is TGTGCCAGCAGCCGTTCAACAGGGTCGACCGGATACAATGAGCAGTTCTTC. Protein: CASSRSTGSTGYNEQFF.

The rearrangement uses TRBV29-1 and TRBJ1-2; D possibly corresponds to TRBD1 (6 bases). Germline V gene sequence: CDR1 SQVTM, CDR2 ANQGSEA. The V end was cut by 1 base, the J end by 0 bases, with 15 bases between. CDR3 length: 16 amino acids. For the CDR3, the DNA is TGCAGCGTTGAAGGATCCTGGAGGACAGCTAACTATGGCTACACCTTC. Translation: CSVEGSWRTANYGYTF.

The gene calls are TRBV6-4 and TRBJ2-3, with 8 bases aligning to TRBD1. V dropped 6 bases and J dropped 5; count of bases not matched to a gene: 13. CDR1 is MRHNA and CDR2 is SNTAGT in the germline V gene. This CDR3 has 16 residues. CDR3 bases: TGTGCCAGCAGCCCCGAGCAGGGGGCCGGCGGAGATACGCAGTATTTT. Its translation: CASSPEQGAGGDTQYF.

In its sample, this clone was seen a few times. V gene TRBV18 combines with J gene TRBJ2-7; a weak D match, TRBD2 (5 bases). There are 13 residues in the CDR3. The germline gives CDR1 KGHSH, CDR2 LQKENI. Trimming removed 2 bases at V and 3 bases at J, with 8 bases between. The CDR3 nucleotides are TGTGCCAGCTCACCAACCGCGGGCTACGAGCAGTACTTC. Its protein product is CASSPTAGYEQYF.